Presented here are 30 T cell receptor beta chains from one specimen sequenced in a study of blood T cell repertoires in COVID-19. Profiling relied on immunoSEQ multiplex PCR, and the TCRdb table lists in-frame clones only, not all of them. The profile covers a few hundred thousand clones, with approximately 85% appearing a single time and about 4.1% taken by the ten largest. The specimen sequenced was PBMCs or T cells enriched from blood (not recorded which). Every receptor here comes from a woman younger than 45 who had recovered from COVID-19.

This clone turned up a few times. The chain recombines TRBV5-1 with TRBJ1-6; D gene ambiguous. V dropped 1 base and J dropped 8 bases, with 13 bases sitting between them. The germline gives CDR1 SGHRS, CDR2 YFSETQ. The CDR3 consists of 15 residues. The CDR3 is CASSLTGGYDSPLHF. The CDR3 DNA sequence: TGCGCCAGCAGCTTGACGGGAGGGTACGATTCACCCCTCCACTTT.

V usage is TRBV29-1 and J usage is TRBJ2-6, with 7 positions matching TRBD1. The germline V gene encodes CDR1 SQVTM and CDR2 ANQGSEA. The CDR3 extends over 15 amino acids. V dropped 6 bases and J dropped 3; count of bases not matched to a gene: 8. CDR3 residues: CSVVEGARGANVLTF. CDR3 DNA: TGCAGCGTCGTCGAGGGGGCGCGTGGGGCCAACGTCCTGACTTTC.

The V and J genes are TRBV4-2 and TRBJ2-7, with 14 bases that match TRBD2. After removal of 4 bases from V and 1 base from J, the junction contained 6 bases not matched to a gene. In germline, CDR1 is LGHNA, CDR2 YNFKEQ. This CDR3 region has 17 residues. The CDR3 protein is CASSRRGLAGDSYEQYF. CDR3 bases: TGTGCCAGCAGCCGGCGGGGACTAGCGGGAGATTCCTACGAGCAGTACTTC.

The chain couples TRBV7-9 to TRBJ2-7, with D perhaps TRBD1 (5 bases). The V end was cut by 5 bases, the J end by 0 bases, with 8 bases between. The CDR3 consists of 13 residues. Germline CDR1 SEHNR, CDR2 FQNEAQ (reference sequence). The CDR3 loop reads CASSLGPSYEQYF. CDR3 DNA: TGTGCCAGCAGCCTGGGGCCCTCCTACGAGCAGTACTTC. The entire variable domain, with the rest obtained from reference TRBV7-9 and TRBJ2-7, is as follows: DTGVSQNPRHKITKRGQNVTFRCDPISEHNRLYWYRQTLGQGPEFLTYFQNEAQLEKSRLLSDRFSAERPKGSFSTLEIQRTEQGDSAMYLCASSLGPSYEQYFGPGTRLTVT.

The chain links TRBV5-1 to TRBJ1-2, with 10 bases identical to TRBD1. This CDR3 has 17 amino acids. The V gene's germline CDR1 is SGHRS and CDR2 YFSETQ. The trim removed 0 bases at V and 0 bases at J, leaving 5 bases unmatched. Written as DNA, the CDR3 is TGCGCCAGCAGCTTGGATATCGGGACAGGGGCTAACTATGGCTACACCTTC. Its translation: CASSLDIGTGANYGYTF.

This clone was counted a single time. The chain joins TRBV10-3 to TRBJ2-2; D is perhaps TRBD1 (5 bases). Germline CDR1 reads ENHRY; CDR2 reads SYGVKD. Trimming took 0 bases from V and 3 from J, leaving 8 bases between them. The CDR3 length is 15 residues. The CDR3 here is CAISESQGYTGELFF. The DNA for the CDR3 is TGTGCCATCAGTGAGTCGCAGGGCTACACCGGGGAGCTGTTTTTT.

The chain joins TRBV9 to TRBJ2-7; possibly TRBD1 for D (5 bases). The germline CDR1 and CDR2 sequences are SGDLS and YYNGEE. V was cut by 4 bases and J by 5 bases, with 13 bases left in between. This CDR3 spans 13 amino acids. The CDR3 sequence: CASSLDKWDEQYF. CDR3 nucleotide sequence: TGTGCCAGCAGCTTGGACAAGTGGGACGAGCAGTACTTC.

The chain links TRBV27 to TRBJ1-5; D possibly corresponds to TRBD1 (6 bases). The CDR3 covers 15 residues. Per germline, CDR1 MNHEY and CDR2 SMNVEV (reference sequence). The ends were cut back, 6 bases at V and 0 bases at J, with 12 bases in the middle. CDR3 protein: CASSRGDYSNQPQHF. DNA of the CDR3: TGTGCCAGCAGCAGGGGCGACTATAGCAATCAGCCCCAGCATTTT.

The chain couples TRBV19 to TRBJ2-1, with 7 bases aligning to TRBD2. This CDR3 has 12 residues. The junction had 3 bases not matched to a gene; V was cut back by 6 bases and J by 7 bases. Germline CDR1 is LNHDA and CDR2 is SQIVND (reference sequence). The CDR3 DNA sequence: TGTGCCAGTAGGGCGGGAGCAAATGAGCAGTTCTTC. Protein sequence: CASRAGANEQFF.

The rearrangement links TRBV19 to TRBJ2-1; possibly TRBD2 for D (7 bases). CDR1 is LNHDA and CDR2 is SQIVND in the germline V gene (reference sequence). Between the trimmed V and J ends, which lost 5 bases and 0 bases, there was a span of 20 bases. The CDR3 has 18 residues. The CDR3 DNA is TGTGCCAGTAGTGGGGGGGGGCTAAGCCCGAGCTCCTACAATGAGCAGTTCTTC. Translated: CASSGGGLSPSSYNEQFF.

CDR3 residues: CASSVGGGEGFQPQHF. In DNA form, the CDR3 reads TGTGCCAGCAGCGTAGGCGGGGGGGAAGGGTTTCAGCCCCAGCATTTT. The rearrangement uses TRBV9 and TRBJ1-5, with D possibly being TRBD1 (5 bases). The CDR3 is 16 amino acids. Trimming removed 0 bases from V and 6 bases from J, with 16 bases in between. In germline, CDR1 is SGDLS, CDR2 YYNGEE.

This clone was recorded only once. V is TRBV7-9 and J is TRBJ1-2; TRBD1 matches at 9 bases. The CDR3 loop spans 12 amino acids. The V gene end was trimmed by 0 bases and the J gene end by 12 bases; junction bases not matched to a gene: 2. Germline lookup yields CDR1 SEHNR and CDR2 FQNEAQ (reference sequence). In nucleotides, the CDR3 is TGTGCCAGCAGCTTAGCGGGACAGGGTCACACCTTC. Its translation: CASSLAGQGHTF.

CDR3: CASSSYYRGNGYTF. DNA for the CDR3: TGTGCCAGCAGTTCCTACTACAGGGGGAACGGCTACACCTTC. This sequence joins TRBV6-5 and TRBJ1-2, with 8 bases lining up with TRBD1. This CDR3 is 14 amino acids long. Germline CDR1 reads MNHEY; CDR2 reads SVGAGI. Unmatched junction bases numbered 9, after V lost 4 bases and J lost 8 bases.

This sequence joins TRBV2 and TRBJ1-5; 7 bases map to TRBD1. Per germline, CDR1 SNHLY and CDR2 FYNNEI. V lost 4 bases and J lost 1; bases outside the gene matches: 7. The CDR3 spans 16 residues. The DNA of the CDR3 is TGTGCCAGCAGTGGTAGGGGGCGATGGAGCAATCAGCCCCAGCATTTT. Protein product: CASSGRGRWSNQPQHF.

As DNA, the CDR3 is TGTGCCAGCAGTTCTCAGGGGAAGAACACTGAAGCTTTCTTT. This codes for CASSSQGKNTEAFF. V and J are TRBV2 and TRBJ1-1; D possibly corresponds to TRBD1 (6 bases). Germline CDR1 reads SNHLY; CDR2 reads FYNNEI. The length of the CDR3 is 14 residues. Trimming shortened V by 5 bases and J by 1 base, and 11 bases separated the two germline ends.

CDR3 nucleotide sequence: TGTGCCAGCCTAAAATGGACCGGGGAGCTGTTTTTT. It codes for CASLKWTGELFF. The V and J genes are TRBV28 and TRBJ2-2; D not resolved. The germline V and J ends were trimmed by 8 bases and 5 bases, with 9 bases remaining between them. This CDR3 has 12 amino acids. Germline CDR1 is MDHEN and CDR2 is SYDVKM.

CDR3 protein: CASSLDSFFDYSNQPQHF. CDR3 coding DNA: TGTGCCAGCAGCTTAGACTCCTTTTTCGACTATAGCAATCAGCCCCAGCATTTT. The chain has TRBV11-3 and TRBJ1-5, with D unresolved. There are 18 residues in the CDR3. V was shortened by 0 bases and J by 0 bases, with 15 bases between the two germline ends. Per the germline V gene, CDR1 is SGHNT and CDR2 is YENEEA.

The rearrangement joins TRBV7-8 to TRBJ2-1; TRBD1 is a possible D gene (7 bases). CDR1 and CDR2 from the germline V gene are SGHVS and FQNEAQ. The CDR3 runs 14 residues. CDR3 amino acids: CASQGEGTYNEQFF. In nucleotides, the CDR3 is TGTGCTTCCCAGGGGGAAGGGACTTACAATGAGCAGTTCTTC.

This clone has only a few counts. The J gene is TRBJ2-1, the V gene TRBV4-2, with D possibly being TRBD2 (6 bases). Trimming pared 1 base from V and 6 bases from J, leaving 13 bases between. Germline V gives CDR1 LGHNA, CDR2 YNFKEQ. This CDR3 comprises 15 residues. In DNA, the CDR3 is TGTGCCAGCAGCCAAGGGATAGCGGAGACCAATGAGCAGTTCTTC. Its protein is CASSQGIAETNEQFF.

The rearrangement links TRBV6-1 to TRBJ2-7; 7 bases agree with TRBD2. Trimming removed 4 bases from V and 5 bases from J; junction bases left unmatched: 14. The CDR3 runs 16 residues. Germline CDR1 reads MNHNS; CDR2 reads SASEGT. CDR3 bases: TGTGCCAGCAGTGCCAACGTGGGAGGGACGGCAAACGAGCAGTACTTC. Amino acids: CASSANVGGTANEQYF.

This chain uses TRBV28 with TRBJ2-7; 9 bases match TRBD1. Germline CDR1 MDHEN, CDR2 SYDVKM. This CDR3 is 13 amino acids long. V lost 6 bases to trimming and J lost 3 bases; unmatched junction nucleotides: 3. The CDR3: CASRVTGGYEQYF. CDR3 nucleotide sequence: TGTGCCAGCAGAGTGACAGGGGGCTACGAGCAGTACTTC.

The V gene is TRBV6-5, the J gene TRBJ1-6; D call uncertain. The CDR3 is 14 amino acids. Germline CDR1 reads MNHEY; CDR2 reads SVGAGI. Trimming removed 2 bases from V and 10 bases from J, with 12 bases in between. The CDR3 loop is CASSYDWQYSPLHF. Here the CDR3 DNA reads TGTGCCAGCAGTTACGATTGGCAATACTCACCCCTCCACTTT.

The rearrangement links TRBV27 to TRBJ1-4; D is ambiguous. Germline lookup yields CDR1 MNHEY and CDR2 SMNVEV (reference sequence). The germline V and J ends were trimmed by 7 bases and 8 bases, with 17 bases remaining between them. The CDR3 runs to 14 residues. This CDR3 is CASTPRRGSEKLFF. CDR3 nucleotides: TGTGCCAGCACCCCGCGACGGGGTAGCGAAAAACTGTTTTTT. Together with reference TRBV27 and TRBJ1-4, the CDR3 gives the full variable domain: EAQVTQNPRYLITVTGKKLTVTCSQNMNHEYMSWYRQDPGLGLRQIYYSMNVEVTDKGDVPEGYKVSRKEKRNFPLILESPSPNQTSLYFCASTPRRGSEKLFFGSGTQLSVL.

This chain connects TRBV6-5 to TRBJ2-7; TRBD2 matches 8 bases. V lost 5 bases and J lost 4; bases outside the gene matches: 7. The germline V gene has CDR1 MNHEY and CDR2 SVGAGI. The CDR3 loop spans 14 amino acids. The CDR3 reads CASSPERGPYEQYF. CDR3 bases: TGTGCCAGCAGTCCCGAGCGGGGGCCTTACGAGCAGTACTTC.

This chain connects TRBV5-1 to TRBJ2-7; maybe TRBD1 (6 bases). V was cut by 0 bases and J by 0 bases, with 7 bases left in between. This CDR3 spans 14 amino acids. CDR1 and CDR2 (germline): SGHRS, YFSETQ. The CDR3 reads CASSLGDNSYEQYF. The CDR3 nucleotides are TGCGCCAGCAGCTTGGGGGACAACTCCTACGAGCAGTACTTC.

The chain carries TRBV3-1 (or the pseudogene TRBV3-2) and TRBJ2-4, with unresolved D. This CDR3 has 14 residues. Trimming pared 0 bases from V and 9 bases from J, leaving 12 bases between. CDR1 LGHDT and CDR2 YNNKEL come from the germline V gene (reference sequence). CDR3 nucleotide sequence: TGTGCCAGCAGCCAAGACAGGCCAGTAGGCATTCAGTACTTC. This gives the protein CASSQDRPVGIQYF.

The chain joins TRBV6-5 to TRBJ2-7; 8 bases match TRBD2. The germline CDR1 and CDR2 sequences are MNHEY and SVGAGI. Unmatched junction bases numbered 8, after V lost 4 bases and J lost 0 bases. The CDR3 runs 16 residues. This CDR3 is CASSLESGGSSYEQYF. The CDR3, as DNA: TGTGCCAGCAGTTTGGAGAGCGGGGGCAGCTCCTACGAGCAGTACTTC.

CDR3 nucleotide sequence: TGCGCCAGCAGCTGGGGAGTCGGCAGGTCAGAGGAAAAACTGTTTTTT. It codes for CASSWGVGRSEEKLFF. The rearrangement uses TRBV5-1 and TRBJ1-4; D remains unclear. This CDR3 is 16 amino acids long. Trimming cost V 3 bases and J 8 bases, with 20 bases left between them. Looked up from germline, CDR1 is SGHRS and CDR2 is YFSETQ.

This chain uses TRBV19 with TRBJ1-5, with 10 positions matching TRBD1. Germline assignment: CDR1 LNHDA and CDR2 SQIVND (reference sequence). Trimming removed 2 bases from V and 8 bases from J; junction bases left unmatched: 9. This CDR3 is built from 16 residues. CDR3 region: CASSISGTGARKPQHF. CDR3 DNA: TGTGCCAGTAGTATATCCGGGACAGGGGCGAGGAAGCCCCAGCATTTT.

This clone was detected only once. The J gene is TRBJ2-7, the V gene TRBV7-9; possibly TRBD2 for D (5 bases). The CDR3 length is 13 residues. V lost 0 bases and J lost 3, with 6 bases in between. Germline V gene lookup returns CDR1 SEHNR and CDR2 FQNEAQ (reference sequence). The CDR3 region is CASSLADFYEQYF. The CDR3 coding sequence is TGTGCCAGCAGCTTAGCGGACTTCTACGAGCAGTACTTC.